This T cell receptor beta chain was captured by sequencing in a study of T cell responses to AZD1222 COVID-19 vaccine. Study-wide background: Pooling covered second doses at about 4 or about 12 weeks.

Trimming left V 5 bases short and J 3 bases short, with 10 bases between. From germline, CDR1 is KGHSH and CDR2 LQKENI. The CDR3 spans 13 residues. The table came from immunoSEQ multiplex PCR; TCRdb's copy has only in-frame clones and leaves some out. Among approximately 98,000 clones listed, 86% were seen once. V gene TRBV18 combines with J gene TRBJ1-1; no reliable D call. The source was peripheral blood, collected on day 0 of AZD1222 vaccination. The clonotype originates from an adult in good health. The CDR3 spells CASSNTRDTEAFF. The CDR3 DNA follows: TGTGCCAGCTCAAACACGAGAGACACTGAAGCTTTCTTT.